The clone carrying this T cell receptor beta chain was detected a few times. The antigen is undetermined. V was shortened by 3 bases and J by 4 bases, with 15 bases between the two germline ends. This CDR3 is 15 amino acids long. Germline V gene lookup returns CDR1 MNHEY and CDR2 SMNVEV (reference sequence). This specimen comes from a study of cytomegalovirus exposure and HLA in healthy donors. For the study at large: About 85 million unique TCRs from HLA-typed donors were held in an early release of data. Study-wide results and caveats: The authors assumed roughly uniform sequencing depth across donors for presence/absence analyses. A later analysis linked a missense variant in DCLRE1C to the trimming of TCR beta V and J genes.

With 60 Vbeta and 13 Jbeta primers, the PCR was carried out. The repertoire was sequenced with immunoSEQ multiplex PCR; TCRdb's copy has only in-frame clones and lacks some. Of 50,000 to 65,000 clones in the sample, 72% were seen once. Sequencing was done on a sample of PBMCs. V is TRBV27 and J is TRBJ1-2; D unclear. The TCR comes from a woman between 45 and 60 years old in good health and CMV-seropositive. The CDR3 nucleotides read TGTGCCAGCAGTTTCGGGAGTACCCTGGGCTATGGCTACACCTTC. Translating it yields CASSFGSTLGYGYTF.